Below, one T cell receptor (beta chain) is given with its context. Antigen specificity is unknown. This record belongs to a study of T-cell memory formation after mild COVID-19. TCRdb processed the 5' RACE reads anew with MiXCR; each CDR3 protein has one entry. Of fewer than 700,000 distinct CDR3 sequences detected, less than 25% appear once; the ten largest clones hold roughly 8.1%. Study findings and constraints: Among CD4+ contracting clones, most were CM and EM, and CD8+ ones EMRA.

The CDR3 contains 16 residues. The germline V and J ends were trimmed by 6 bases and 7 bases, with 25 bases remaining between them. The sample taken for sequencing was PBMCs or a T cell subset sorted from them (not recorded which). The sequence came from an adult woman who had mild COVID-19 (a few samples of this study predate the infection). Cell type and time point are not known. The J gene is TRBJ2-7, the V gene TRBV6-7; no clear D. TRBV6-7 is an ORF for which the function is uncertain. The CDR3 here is CASSPLHWNTSREQYF. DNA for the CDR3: TGTGCCAGCAGCCCCCTCCACTGGAACACCTCTAGGGAGCAGTACTTC.